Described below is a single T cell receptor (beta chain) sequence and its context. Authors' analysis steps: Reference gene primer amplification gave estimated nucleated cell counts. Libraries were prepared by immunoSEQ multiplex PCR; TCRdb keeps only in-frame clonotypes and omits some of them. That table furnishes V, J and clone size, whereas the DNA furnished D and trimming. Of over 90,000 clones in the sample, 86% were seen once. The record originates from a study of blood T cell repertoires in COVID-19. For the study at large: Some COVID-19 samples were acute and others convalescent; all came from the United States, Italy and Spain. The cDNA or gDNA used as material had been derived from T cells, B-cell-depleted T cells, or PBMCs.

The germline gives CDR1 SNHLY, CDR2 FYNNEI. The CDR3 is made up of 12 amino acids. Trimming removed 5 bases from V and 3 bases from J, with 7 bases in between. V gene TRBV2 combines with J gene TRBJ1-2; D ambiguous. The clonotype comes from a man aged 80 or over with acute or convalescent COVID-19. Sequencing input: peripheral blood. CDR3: CASSQQYYGYTF. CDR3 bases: TGTGCCAGCAGTCAACAGTACTATGGCTACACCTTC.